Listed below are T cell receptor beta chains from one sample, sequenced in a study of blood T cell repertoires in COVID-19. TCRdb's copy holds only in-frame clones and misses some; the assay was immunoSEQ multiplex PCR. The sample yields under 40,000 clones, roughly 90% seen once. The sample was peripheral blood. The receptor set was obtained from a man between 65 and 85 years old with active COVID-19. Both conserved end residues are part of each CDR3. Fields, in order: V gene, D gene, J gene, CDR3 DNA, CDR3 protein. D genes are given only for firm matches.

TRBV6-8	.	TRBJ1-5	TGTGCCAGCAATAACAGGGTACTTCGCAATCAGCCCCAGCATTTT	CASNNRVLRNQPQHF
TRBV6-5	.	TRBJ1-1	TGTGCCAGCAGTTACTCAGGGGGTGGGACTGAAGCTTTCTTT	CASSYSGGGTEAFF
TRBV18	.	TRBJ1-5	TGTGCCAGCTCACCAGGTACAGTTTACAATCAGCCCCAGCATTTT	CASSPGTVYNQPQHF
TRBV5-5	.	TRBJ2-6	TGTGCCAGCAGCTTGGCGGCGGGGTTCTCTGGGGCCAACGTCCTGACTTTC	CASSLAAGFSGANVLTF
TRBV7-2	.	TRBJ2-1	TGTGCCAGCAGCTCCGATTGGAGAGGTGAGCAGTTCTTC	CASSSDWRGEQFF
TRBV9	TRBD2	TRBJ2-5	TGTGCCAGCAGCTTAACCGTAGCGGGGGGCCAAGAGACCCAGTACTTC	CASSLTVAGGQETQYF
TRBV28	TRBD1	TRBJ1-5	TGTGCCAGCAGACTCGGACAGGGCAATCAGCCCCAGCATTTT	CASRLGQGNQPQHF
TRBV27	.	TRBJ1-2	TGTGCCAGCACTAGGACAGCTTACTATGGCTACACCTTC	CASTRTAYYGYTF
TRBV7-9	.	TRBJ2-5	TGTGCCAGCAGCTTCTCTACCCCGGCCCAGTACTTC	CASSFSTPAQYF
TRBV7-3	TRBD1	TRBJ2-1	TGTGCCAGCAGCTTAACGGGACAGGGGTACAATGAGCAGTTCTTC	CASSLTGQGYNEQFF
TRBV7-2	.	TRBJ1-5	TGTGCCAGCAGCTTTTTGGGGCGGCAGCCCCAGCATTTT	CASSFLGRQPQHF
TRBV6-1	.	TRBJ1-1	TGTGCCAGCAGTGAAGGGGCAGTCCGGAACACTGAAGCTTTCTTT	CASSEGAVRNTEAFF
TRBV18	.	TRBJ1-1	TGTGCCAGCTCACCCGCCGCAGGGCCGAACACTGAAGCTTTCTTT	CASSPAAGPNTEAFF
TRBV18	TRBD1	TRBJ1-4	TGTGCCAGCTCACCCTCCGGGACAGGGGTAACGGATAATGAAAAACTGTTTTTT	CASSPSGTGVTDNEKLFF